This T cell receptor (beta chain) was identified during a study of response to subunit inactivated influenza vaccine (dated 2018 in TCRdb). About the full investigation: Deep quantitative profiling of the T cell receptor repertoire was used in the study to follow responses to a trivalent subunit inactivated influenza vaccine.

Points the paper makes about the study in general: According to the authors, only a limited number of new T cells may be recruited by each seasonal influenza vaccination.

Germline trimming: 6 bases from V, 6 bases from J; junction bases outside gene matches: 2. Inclusive of the bounding cysteine and phenylalanine, the CDR3 is 13 residues long. Left in the record is the CDR3 DNA by itself, 39 bases read in frame from the first base. For CDR1 and CDR2, the germline V gene lists MNHNS and SASEGT. This clonotype appeared a few times. What this receptor recognizes is not known. Base qualities were left out, and no much larger clone turns up one base away. Receptor libraries were prepared by RT-PCR. The sequencer was an Illumina HiSeq 2500. The public reads were quality trimmed at Q25 with fastp and then assembled into clones with MiXCR by TCRdb, keeping productive beta chains. Duplicate CDR3 protein sequences are folded into a single record with the most common DNA and genes. The sample table holds roughly 500,000 distinct CDR3 sequences, of which 20% to 25% were seen once. The ten largest clones add up to roughly 2.8% of the sample.

This same sample was also taken into another study, of T cells expressing NK-cell markers. Per the second study: TCR beta cDNA libraries were made by 5'RACE template switching that added a universal primer site and unique molecular identifiers. Three sorted T-cell subsets (CD3+CD56+NKG2C+, CD3+CD56+NKG2C- and CD3+CD56-NKG2C+) from eight donors had their TCR beta-chain repertoires profiled. Among the eight sequenced donors, seven were HCMV-seropositive and one was HCMV-seronegative. To restrict sorting to alphabetaTCR-expressing T cells, an anti-gammadeltaTCR antibody was added in several experiments. In over 5 donors, the dominant CD3+CD56+NKG2C+ clonotypes were among the top 10 CD8+ clonotypes and accounted for 1.0-7.0% of CD8+ T cells. Those dominant clonotypes were again the most abundant among CD3+CD56-NKG2C+ cells in several donors, at about 25-65%. Whether the expanded NKG2C-expressing T cell clones were specific for HCMV antigens remained unclear. The eight sequenced donors were randomly selected healthy volunteers, three men and five women. HCMV serostatus was determined by detecting HCMV-specific IgG in serum with a commercial ELISA kit. Ficoll density gradient centrifugation was used to isolate peripheral blood mononuclear cells from blood. CD4+ and CD8+ T cells were isolated from PBMC by magnetic immunoseparation with Miltenyi isolation kits. Priming for cDNA synthesis came from the TCR beta constant segment, and two successive PCR amplification steps followed. Libraries were sequenced as 2 x 150 bp reads on Illumina HiSeq 2000/2500, MiSeq or NextSeq. MIGEC was used to demultiplex reads and group reads by UMI, and MiTCR was used to assemble and quantify clonotypes. Only TCR cDNA sequences supported by at least two reads were kept to exclude erroneous sequences. The tcR package was used for downstream repertoire analysis, with clonotypes matched between fractions based on CDR3 nucleotide sequence plus V segment. Antigen specificity was annotated against VDJdb with VDJmatch, allowing one amino acid substitution in CDR3.

This material consisted of CD4+ T cells sorted from PBMCs, taken 12 days after vaccination. This sequence originates from a middle-aged man who received an inactivated influenza vaccine. Donor details come from another sample of the same person, matched by shared clones. Here the chain combines TRBV6-1 and TRBJ2-1; 10 bases in the middle match TRBD1. The DNA sequence is TGTGCCAGCAGAGGGACAGGGGCCAATGAGCAGTTCTTC. Its product reads: CASRGTGANEQFF.